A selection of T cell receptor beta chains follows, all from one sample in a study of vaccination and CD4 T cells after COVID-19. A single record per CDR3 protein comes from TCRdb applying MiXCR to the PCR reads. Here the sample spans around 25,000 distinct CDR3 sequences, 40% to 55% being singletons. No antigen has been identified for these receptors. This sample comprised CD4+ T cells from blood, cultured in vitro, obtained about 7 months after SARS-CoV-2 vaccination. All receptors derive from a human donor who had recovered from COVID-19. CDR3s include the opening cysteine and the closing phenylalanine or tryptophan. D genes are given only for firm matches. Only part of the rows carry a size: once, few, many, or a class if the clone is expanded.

TGTGCCAGCAGCTTTAGGGGTACCGGGGAGCTGTTTTTT CASSFRGTGELFF NA TRBJ2-2 TRBV7-9 NA
TGTGCCATCAGTGATTTTGTGACAGGGATCACTGAAGCTTTCTTT CAISDFVTGITEAFF NA TRBJ1-1 TRBV10-3 TRBD1
TGTGCCAGCAGTCTTCCAGGGACTAGCGGGGTCCTCAATGAGCAGTTCTTC CASSLPGTSGVLNEQFF NA TRBJ2-1 TRBV28 TRBD2
TGTGCCAGCAGGGAGACAGGGGTCTCCACAGATACGCAGTATTTT CASRETGVSTDTQYF NA TRBJ2-3 TRBV7-2 TRBD1
TGTGCCAGTAGTACACGACAGGCAGTCGAAGAGCAGTACTTC CASSTRQAVEEQYF few TRBJ2-7 TRBV19 NA
TGTGCCATCAGTGGGGATCTGGACTACGAGCAGTACTTC CAISGDLDYEQYF NA TRBJ2-7 TRBV10-3 NA
TGCAGTGCTCAACCCGGGCTAGCGGGCACAGATACGCAGTATTTT CSAQPGLAGTDTQYF NA TRBJ2-3 TRBV20-1 TRBD2
TGCAGCCCTGGACAGGGAGATCAGCCCCAGCATTTT CSPGQGDQPQHF NA TRBJ1-5 TRBV20-1 TRBD1
TGTGCCAGCACCTTAGGGACGCACCTTGCTAGCGAGCAGTACTTC CASTLGTHLASEQYF few TRBJ2-7 TRBV28 NA
TGTGCCAGCAGCTTACGGGTGGGTGAAGCTTTCTTT CASSLRVGEAFF NA TRBJ1-1 TRBV5-4 NA
TGTGCCAGCAGCTTAGATGGCCTCGACTATGGCTACACCTTC CASSLDGLDYGYTF few TRBJ1-2 TRBV7-9 NA
TGCGCCAGCAGCCAAGCTCTCTCCCGGGACAGGGAAGAGCAGTACTTC CASSQALSRDREEQYF NA TRBJ2-7 TRBV4-3 TRBD1
TGCAGTGCGCGGACAGGGGGAACCTCTCGCGAAGCTTTCTTT CSARTGGTSREAFF few TRBJ1-1 TRBV20-1 TRBD1
TGTGCCAGCGGCAGAAAAGAGACCCAGTACTTC CASGRKETQYF NA TRBJ2-5 TRBV6-1 NA
TGCAGTGCTAGAGACCCTATTAGACAGGGGGTTAATTCACCCCTCCACTTT CSARDPIRQGVNSPLHF NA TRBJ1-6 TRBV20-1 TRBD1